The clone carrying this T cell receptor beta chain was observed once. These data originate in a study of blood T cells in healthy people across ages. Together with a sample-barcoded 5' primer, a J-beta primer mix was included in a second PCR lasting about 7 to 12 cycles. One entry per CDR3 protein results from TCRdb running MiXCR on the 5' RACE reads. The repertoire holds 750,000 to 1,000,000 distinct CDR3 sequences, with just under 30% as singletons. Germline V gene sequence: CDR1 SGHTA, CDR2 FQGNSA. V lost 4 bases to trimming and J lost 5 bases, with 11 bases between them. There are 13 residues in the CDR3. This sample also belongs to another study, concerning T cells of mothers and their children.

The chain combines TRBV7-2 with TRBJ2-5; D is uncertain. Sequenced input: blood. This TCR came from a woman aged 40 to 50 in good health. CDR3 protein: CASSSVIGETQYF. The CDR3 DNA sequence: TGTGCCAGCAGCTCGGTTATCGGTGAGACCCAGTACTTC.